This TCR beta chain was captured by sequencing in a study of blood T cell repertoires in COVID-19. Study overall: The analysed material was cDNA or gDNA that came from T cells, B-cell-depleted T cells, or PBMCs.

This CDR3 comprises 17 residues. CDR1 and CDR2 (germline): SGHTA, FQGTGA. V was pared by 4 bases and J by 10 bases, with 13 bases of the junction left unmatched. How the authors handled the data: Counts of nucleated cells, estimated from reference gene primer amplification, were obtained. Using immunoSEQ multiplex PCR, the repertoire was profiled, and TCRdb retains in-frame clones only, with some absent. D and trimming were read from the DNA, whereas the V and J calls and clone size are those reported in that table. The data show roughly 13,000 clones, over 80% seen once. This sequence was found in a man aged 35 to 55 with active or convalescent COVID-19. The rearrangement links TRBV7-3 to TRBJ2-1; 13 nucleotides agree with TRBD2. Sequences were obtained from peripheral blood. The CDR3 is CASSSNPTSGGAYEQFF. For the CDR3, the DNA is TGTGCCAGCAGCTCAAACCCCACTAGCGGGGGGGCATACGAGCAGTTCTTC.